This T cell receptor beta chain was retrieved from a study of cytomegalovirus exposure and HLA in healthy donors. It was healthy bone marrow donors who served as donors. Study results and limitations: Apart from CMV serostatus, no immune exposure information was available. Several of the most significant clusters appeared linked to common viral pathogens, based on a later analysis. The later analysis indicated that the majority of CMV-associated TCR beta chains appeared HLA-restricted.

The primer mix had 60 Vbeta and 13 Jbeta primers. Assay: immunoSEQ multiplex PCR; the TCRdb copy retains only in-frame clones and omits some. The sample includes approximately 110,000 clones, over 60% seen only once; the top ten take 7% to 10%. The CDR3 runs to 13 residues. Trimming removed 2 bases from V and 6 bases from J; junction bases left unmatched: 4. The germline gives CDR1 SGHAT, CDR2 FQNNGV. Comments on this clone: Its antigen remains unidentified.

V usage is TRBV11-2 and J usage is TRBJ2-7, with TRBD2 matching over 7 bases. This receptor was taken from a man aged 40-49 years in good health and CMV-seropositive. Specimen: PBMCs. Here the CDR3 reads CASSLLGGFEQYF. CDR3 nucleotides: TGTGCCAGCAGCTTACTCGGGGGGTTCGAGCAGTACTTC.